Detailed here is one T cell receptor (beta chain). The data originate from a study of control samples from healthy donors and cancer patients. Germline-derived CDR1 and CDR2 are SGHTA and FQGTGA. The CDR3 contains 20 residues. Trimming took 1 base from V and 0 from J; bases not matched to a gene: 12. Here immunoSEQ multiplex PCR was the method, and the copy in TCRdb shows in-frame clones only, minus some. The sample contains some 130,000 clones, around nine tenths of which appear only once. The sample was PBMCs. The V gene is TRBV7-3, the J gene TRBJ2-6; the match to TRBD1 covers 7 bases. The TCR originated in a man aged 50 to 59 with head and neck cancer. This CDR3 reads CASSLNMGTASSSGANVLTF. CDR3 nucleotide sequence: TGTGCCAGCAGCTTAAATATGGGGACAGCATCATCCTCTGGGGCCAACGTCCTGACTTTC. The full variable domain, with the rest looked up from reference TRBV7-3 and TRBJ2-6, is GAGVSQTPSNKVTEKGKYVELRCDPISGHTALYWYRQSLGQGPEFLIYFQGTGAADDSGLPNDRFFAVRPEGSVSTLKIQRTERGDSAVYLCASSLNMGTASSSGANVLTFGAGSRLTVL.